The clone carrying this TCR beta chain was seen once. What it binds is not known. MiXCR was run by TCRdb on the PCR reads, yielding one entry per CDR3 protein. The sample lists approximately 19,000 distinct CDR3 sequences, approximately 59% occurring once. The sample comes from a study of vaccination and CD4 T cells after COVID-19. Regarding the study as a whole: Convalescent patients studied were relatively few, and early post-infection timepoints were absent.

The source of this sequence is a human donor who had recovered from COVID-19. Sequencing used CD4+ T cells from blood, obtained before SARS-CoV-2 vaccination.

The CDR3 region is CASHVREADTQYF. The CDR3 DNA reads as TGTGCCAGCCATGTGAGGGAGGCAGATACGCAGTATTTT. The chain joins TRBV28 to TRBJ2-3; D may be TRBD2 (6 bases). CDR3 length equals 13 residues. V was clipped by 8 bases and J by 4 bases, with 13 bases between them. Per the germline V gene, CDR1 is MDHEN and CDR2 is SYDVKM.